This T cell receptor (beta chain) was observed in a study of molecular identifiers for immune sequencing clone quantification. General study findings and limits: Naive cells had under 1% of molecules in clones above 20 RNA copies, effectors over 97%. Barcode-sharing identical TCR molecules could underestimate highly expanded clone sizes.

This clonotype was observed many times. The antigen is not known. TCRdb fed the PCR reads into MiXCR, producing one record per CDR3 protein. The repertoire includes about half a million distinct CDR3 sequences, 25% of them detected once, and approximately 0.76% sits in the top ten. The V gene's germline CDR1 is SNHLY and CDR2 FYNNEI. CDR3 length equals 15 residues. V was pared by 2 bases and J by 3 bases, with 10 bases between. The TCR sequence derives from a human donor in good health. Some libraries in this study had Jurkat cell RNA spiked in. Sequences were obtained from naive CD8+ T cells from blood, with Jurkat cell RNA spiked in. Subset: FACS-sorted CD8+CD4-CCR7+CD45RA+ naive T cells. The chain carries TRBV2 and TRBJ1-4, with D hard to call. CDR3 protein: CASSELRSSNEKLFF. CDR3 nucleotide sequence: TGTGCCAGCAGTGAATTGCGGAGTTCTAATGAAAAACTGTTTTTT.